Listed here are 14 T cell receptor beta chains from one sample, sequenced in a study of blood T cells in healthy people across ages. Together with a sample-barcoded 5' primer, a J-beta primer mix was included in a second PCR lasting about 7 to 11 cycles. TCRdb itself ran the 5' RACE reads through MiXCR, one entry per CDR3 protein. The sample includes under 850,000 distinct CDR3 sequences, around 36% of them seen just once. The sequencing sample was made of blood. These receptors were obtained from a man between 18 and 29 years old in good health.

V is TRBV9 and J is TRBJ2-3, with D unclear. The length of the CDR3 is 13 residues. Between the trimmed V and J ends, which lost 0 bases and 2 bases, there was a span of 4 bases. Looked up from germline, CDR1 is SGDLS and CDR2 is YYNGEE. The CDR3 here is CASSVEHTDTQYF. The CDR3 nucleotides read TGTGCCAGCAGCGTAGAACACACAGATACGCAGTATTTT.

The chain has TRBV9 and TRBJ2-1, with TRBD1 matching over 7 bases. This CDR3 region has 14 residues. The V and J ends lost 3 bases and 10 bases, in that order; junction bases with no gene match: 10. In germline, CDR1 is SGDLS, CDR2 YYNGEE. The CDR3 DNA reads as TGTGCCAGCAGCGCACAATTAACAGGGGAGGAGCAGTTCTTC. It translates to CASSAQLTGEEQFF.

V usage is TRBV19 and J usage is TRBJ1-4; 7 nucleotides match TRBD1. CDR1 and CDR2 from the germline V gene are LNHDA and SQIVND (reference sequence). Trimming cost V 6 bases and J 5 bases; bases outside gene matches: 3. The CDR3 spans 13 residues. CDR3 residues: CASSRGQNEKLFF. In nucleotides, the CDR3 is TGTGCCAGTAGCCGGGGACAGAATGAAAAACTGTTTTTT.

This clonotype was seen more than once but under ten times. The chain links TRBV2 to TRBJ2-3, with TRBD2 as a possible D gene (5 bases). Trimming took 6 bases from V and 2 from J, leaving 24 bases between them. CDR3 length equals 18 residues. Germline assignment: CDR1 SNHLY and CDR2 FYNNEI. CDR3 sequence: CASSPKPTIGVITDTQYF. As DNA, the CDR3 is TGTGCCAGCAGCCCGAAGCCAACAATCGGGGTTATCACAGATACGCAGTATTTT.

This clonotype was found many times. V gene TRBV10-3 combines with J gene TRBJ2-3, with D perhaps TRBD1 or TRBD2 (5 bases each). Deletions cut 5 bases from V and 3 bases from J, with 18 bases between. Germline V lookup: CDR1 ENHRY, CDR2 SYGVKD. The CDR3 length is 16 residues. In DNA form, the CDR3 reads TGTGCCATCAGTAGTAGTACTGGGACGTGGACAGATACGCAGTATTTT. Its protein product is CAISSSTGTWTDTQYF.

The V gene is TRBV7-8, the J gene TRBJ1-5; TRBD1 is a possible D gene (5 bases). Germline CDR1 is SGHVS and CDR2 is FQNEAQ. This CDR3 has 17 residues. With 2 bases removed from V and 2 bases from J, the gap between germline ends came to 16 bases. CDR3 bases: TGTGCCAGCAGCTTAAGACCGCCTCTGGGGCGCAATCAGCCCCAGCATTTT. It specifies CASSLRPPLGRNQPQHF.

The chain has TRBV7-2 and TRBJ2-1, with D hard to call. V was pared by 0 bases and J by 10 bases, with 7 bases between. Germline V gene lookup returns CDR1 SGHTA and CDR2 FQGNSA. The CDR3 has 12 amino acids. The CDR3 sequence is CASSLAMGEQFF. Written as DNA, the CDR3 is TGTGCCAGCAGCTTAGCTATGGGCGAGCAGTTCTTC.

On this clonotype itself: One end of the junction varies from germline; a read error may be responsible. The rearrangement joins TRBV13 to TRBJ2-1; tentative D call: TRBD2 (5 bases). Germline lookup yields CDR1 PRHDT and CDR2 FYEKMQ (reference sequence). The CDR3 covers 14 residues. The CDR3 is CASSVGPGDGEQFF. In nucleotides, the CDR3 is TGTGCCAGCAGCGTAGGCCCCGGGGATGGTGAGCAGTTCTTC.

This clonotype showed up just a few times. CDR3 protein: CASSSGQDGRNEKLFF. Written as DNA, the CDR3 is TGTGCCAGCAGCTCGGGACAGGACGGAAGAAATGAAAAACTGTTTTTT. V usage is TRBV7-9 and J usage is TRBJ1-4; TRBD1 agrees at 8 bases. The trim removed 4 bases at V and 5 bases at J, leaving 9 bases unmatched. Germline-derived CDR1 and CDR2 are SEHNR and FQNEAQ (reference sequence). The CDR3 length is 16 residues.

This clonotype has more than one count but fewer than ten. The V call is TRBV14, the J call TRBJ2-2; tentative D call: TRBD2 (6 bases). V gave up 1 base and J gave up 3 bases, with 15 bases separating them. Germline values: CDR1 SGHDN, CDR2 FVKESK. The CDR3 sequence is 17 residues long. The DNA of the CDR3 is TGTGCCAGCAGCCAAGTTTTAGGGACTGAATACACCGGGGAGCTGTTTTTT. This gives the protein CASSQVLGTEYTGELFF.

CDR3: CASGPRGYNEQFF. DNA for the CDR3: TGTGCCAGCGGCCCTCGGGGATACAATGAGCAGTTCTTC. The chain carries TRBV7-2 and TRBJ2-1; the D gene is possibly TRBD2 (5 bases). Trimming removed 8 bases at V and 4 bases at J, with 12 bases between. The germline gives CDR1 SGHTA, CDR2 FQGNSA. The CDR3 contains 13 residues.

This clonotype appeared many times. The V call is TRBV20-1, the J call TRBJ2-7, with D perhaps matching TRBD1 or TRBD2 (5 bases each). The CDR3 spans 12 residues. Trimming stripped 5 bases from V and 5 bases from J, with 13 bases between. Germline-derived CDR1 and CDR2 are DFQATT and SNEGSKA (reference sequence). The CDR3 coding sequence is TGCAGTGCTGGGGACCCACAAGACGAGCAGTACTTC. This translates into CSAGDPQDEQYF.

J is TRBJ2-1 and V is TRBV9; no definite D call. The end of the DNA fits TRBJ2-7 better, so the J call may be wrong. The CDR3 consists of 15 residues. Germline lookup yields CDR1 SGDLS and CDR2 YYNGEE. DNA of the CDR3: TGTGCCAGCAGCGTAGGCGGCACTTCCTACAATGAGCAGTACTTC. It yields the protein CASSVGGTSYNEQYF.

The V and J genes are TRBV4-3 and TRBJ2-2; no reliable D call. Trimming took 6 bases from V and 3 from J, leaving 14 bases between them. The CDR3 has 15 residues. Germline CDR1 and CDR2: LGHNA and YSLEER. The CDR3 sequence is CASRRRMSDTGELFF. The DNA of the CDR3 is TGCGCCAGCAGGAGGCGTATGTCCGACACCGGGGAGCTGTTTTTT.